This T cell receptor beta chain was profiled in a study of blood T cell repertoires in COVID-19. Background on the study: COVID-19 samples collected from the United States, Italy and Spain covered acute and convalescent phases.

The germline V and J ends were trimmed by 0 bases and 5 bases, with 14 bases remaining between them. This CDR3 is built from 15 residues. Germline assignment: CDR1 SGHRS and CDR2 YFSETQ. The authors' processing: Amplifying reference gene primers gave estimates of nucleated cell counts. Assay: immunoSEQ multiplex PCR; the TCRdb copy retains only in-frame clones and omits some. V and J calls and clone size come straight from that table; D and trimming were deduced from the DNA. Among about 74,000 clones listed, around 82% were seen once. This TCR derives from a man aged 50 to 60 with active COVID-19. The sequencing sample was made of peripheral blood. The V and J genes are TRBV5-1 and TRBJ2-5; maybe TRBD1 (5 bases). The CDR3 DNA sequence: TGCGCCAGCAGCTTGGGTCCGGACACTTGGGAGACCCAGTACTTC. Protein product: CASSLGPDTWETQYF.